This TCR beta chain is drawn from a study of T cell repertoires in cytomegalovirus infection. At the level of the study: Peptides in the study included HLA-C-restricted and HLA-B-restricted CMV epitopes.

This CDR3 contains 14 residues. Looked up from germline, CDR1 is SGHKS and CDR2 is YYEKEE (reference sequence). Comment on this clonotype: The antigen is unknown. The junction departs from germline at one end; a sequencing error may be responsible.

The study, taken as a whole, reports: CMV-specific HLA-C-restricted TCR beta clonotypes dominated the ex vivo response. Carriers of CMV plus the relevant HLA were identified by cumulative public TCR beta family frequency.

TCRdb reprocessed the reads with MiXCR, giving one entry per CDR3 protein. The sample includes 700,000 to 950,000 distinct CDR3 sequences, about 31% of them seen just once. The TCR comes from a human donor in good health (CMV status not recorded). Some clones in this sample may be carry-over from other donors' samples. This material consisted of cultured CD8+ T cells from PBMCs, taken from culture after CMV antigen stimulation. This chain connects TRBV5-5 to TRBJ2-1; 7 bases line up with TRBD2. CDR3 nucleotides: TGTGCCAGCACCTTGGGGAGGGGAGGACATGAGCAGTTCTTC. Residues: CASTLGRGGHEQFF.